This T cell receptor beta chain emerged from a study of blood T cell repertoires in COVID-19. At the level of the study: COVID-19 samples from acute and convalescent phases originated in the United States, Italy and Spain.

The length of the CDR3 is 13 residues. From germline, CDR1 is SGHRS and CDR2 YFSETQ. The ends lost 4 bases at V and 10 bases at J; junction bases unmatched: 9. In the original workflow: Counts of nucleated cells, estimated from reference gene primer amplification, were obtained. Assay: immunoSEQ multiplex PCR; the TCRdb copy retains only in-frame clones and omits some. V, J and clone size derive from that table, while D and trimming were established from the DNA sequence. The sample lists approximately 190,000 clones; 80% were seen once. The chain employs TRBV5-1 and TRBJ1-1; TRBD1 matches 8 bases. Source material: peripheral blood. The clonotype originates from a man aged 55-75 years with acute or convalescent COVID-19. The CDR3 nucleotides read TGCGCCAGCAGCGTAGGACAGGGCCGGCGAGCTTTCTTT. Translated: CASSVGQGRRAFF.